This T cell receptor beta chain was recorded in a study of T cell repertoires in ileal Crohn's disease. Study-wide background: 35% were active smokers at surgery; median disease duration was around 8 years.

In germline, CDR1 is MDHEN, CDR2 SYDVKM. V dropped 4 bases and J dropped 6; count of bases not matched to a gene: 7. The CDR3 covers 16 residues. Specified time point: neoterminal ileum biopsy at postoperative endoscopy, about 6 months after surgery. Per sample, roughly 0.5 micrograms of biopsy DNA were TCRB immunosequenced. The table came from immunoSEQ multiplex PCR; TCRdb's copy has only in-frame clones and leaves some out. The table records more than 10,000 clones, roughly 80% of them present only once. V gene TRBV28 combines with J gene TRBJ2-2, with 11 bases identical to TRBD2. The TCR sequence derives from an adult with Crohn's disease. The sample comprised ileal tissue. The CDR3 here is CASSWSSGRASGELFF. CDR3 sequence (DNA): TGTGCCAGCAGTTGGAGTAGCGGGAGGGCCTCCGGGGAGCTGTTTTTT.